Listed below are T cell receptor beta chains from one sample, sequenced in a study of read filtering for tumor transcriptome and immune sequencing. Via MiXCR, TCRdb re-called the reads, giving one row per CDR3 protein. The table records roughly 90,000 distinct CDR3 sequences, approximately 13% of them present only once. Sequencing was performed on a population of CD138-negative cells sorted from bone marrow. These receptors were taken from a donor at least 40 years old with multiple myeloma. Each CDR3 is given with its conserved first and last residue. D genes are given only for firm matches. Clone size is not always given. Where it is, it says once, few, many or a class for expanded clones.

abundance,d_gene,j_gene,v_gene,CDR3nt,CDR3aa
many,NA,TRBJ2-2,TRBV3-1,TGTGCCAGCAGCAGGATAGGAGGCACCGGGGAGCTGTTTTTT,CASSRIGGTGELFF
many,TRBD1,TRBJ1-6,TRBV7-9,TGTGCCAGCAGCTTAGGACAGGGTCAGTCACCCCTCCACTTT,CASSLGQGQSPLHF
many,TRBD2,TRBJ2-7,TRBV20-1,TGCAGTACGATCGACGGGACTAGCTACGGGCAGTACTTC,CSTIDGTSYGQYF
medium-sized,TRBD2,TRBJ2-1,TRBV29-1,TGCAGCGTTGAAGATAGTTTAGCGGGAGGTGATGAGCAGTTCTTC,CSVEDSLAGGDEQFF
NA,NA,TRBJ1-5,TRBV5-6,TGTGCCAGCAGCGTAGGGCTAGGGCCTCTTAGCAATCAGCCCCAGCATTTT,CASSVGLGPLSNQPQHF
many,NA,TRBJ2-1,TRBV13,TGTGCCAGCACCCTTAGAGCCAGGTACAATGAGCAGTTCTTC,CASTLRARYNEQFF
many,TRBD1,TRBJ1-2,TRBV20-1,TGCAGTGCTAGAGATATTGGGACAGGGGCTGGCTACACCTTC,CSARDIGTGAGYTF
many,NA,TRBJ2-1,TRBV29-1,TGCAGCGTTGAGACTAGTAATAATGAGCAGTTCTTC,CSVETSNNEQFF
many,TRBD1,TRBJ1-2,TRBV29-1,TGCAGCGTTGAGAGGGGGGGACAGAGGGGCTATGGCTACACCTTC,CSVERGGQRGYGYTF
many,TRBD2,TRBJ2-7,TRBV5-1,TGCGCCAGCAGCGCACGCGAAATAAACACTAGCGGGAGCTTTTCCTACGAGCAGTACTTC,CASSAREINTSGSFSYEQYF
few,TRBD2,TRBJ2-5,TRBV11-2,TGTGCCAGCAGCTTACGTAGCGGGATTCAAGAGACCCAGTACTTC,CASSLRSGIQETQYF
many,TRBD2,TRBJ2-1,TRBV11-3,TGTGCCAGCAGCAGGCGGGGGACGTACAATGAGCAGTTCTTC,CASSRRGTYNEQFF
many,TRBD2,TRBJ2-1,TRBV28,TGTGCCAGCAGTTTATCCGGACTAGCGGGAACCAATGAGCAGTTCTTC,CASSLSGLAGTNEQFF
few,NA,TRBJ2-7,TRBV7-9,TGTGCCAGCAGCTTATCCGGGGACACCGCCGGCAAGCAGTACTTC,CASSLSGDTAGKQYF
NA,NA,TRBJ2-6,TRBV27,TGTGCCAGCAAGGACCGACGCTCTGGGGCCAACGTCCTGACTTTC,CASKDRRSGANVLTF
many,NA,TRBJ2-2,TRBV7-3,TGTGCCAGCAGCTTATTCGCAGGCAACACCGGGGAGCTGTTTTTT,CASSLFAGNTGELFF
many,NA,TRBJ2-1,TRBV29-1,TGCAGCGCCCCTCCGCGAGGGAGCTACAATGAGCAGTTCTTC,CSAPPRGSYNEQFF
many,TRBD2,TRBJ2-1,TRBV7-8,TGTGCCAGCAGCTTAGCGGCGGGAGGGCACAATGAGCAGTTCTTC,CASSLAAGGHNEQFF
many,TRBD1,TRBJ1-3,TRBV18,TGTGCCAGCTCACCGGGACAGCACTCTGGAAACACCATATATTTT,CASSPGQHSGNTIYF
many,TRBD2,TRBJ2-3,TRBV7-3,TGTGCCAGCAGCGTCGGACTAGCGGGAGGTACAGATACGCAGTATTTT,CASSVGLAGGTDTQYF
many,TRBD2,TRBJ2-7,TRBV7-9,TGTGCCAGCAGCGCAAAGACTAGCGGGGGAACCTACGAGCAGTACTTC,CASSAKTSGGTYEQYF
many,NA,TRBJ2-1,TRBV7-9,TGTGCCAGCAGCTTACTGGTACAGGGTAAATCTGAGCAGTTCTTC,CASSLLVQGKSEQFF
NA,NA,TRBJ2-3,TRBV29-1,TGCAGCGTTGTCCGGGGGAGCACAGATACGCAGTATTTT,CSVVRGSTDTQYF
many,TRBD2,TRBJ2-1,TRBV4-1,TGCGCCAGCAGCCAAGGCGAGGTAGCGGGAGTGAATGAGCAGTTCTTC,CASSQGEVAGVNEQFF
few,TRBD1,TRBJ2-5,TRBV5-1,TGCGCCAGCAGCTACGGGACAGCCCAAGAGACCCAGTACTTC,CASSYGTAQETQYF
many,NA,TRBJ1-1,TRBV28,TGTGCCAGCCAAACAGGGAACACTGAAGCTTTCTTT,CASQTGNTEAFF
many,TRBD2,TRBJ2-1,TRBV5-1,TGCGCCAGCACCTTAGCGGGAGCAGGGGGCAATGAGCAGTTCTTC,CASTLAGAGGNEQFF
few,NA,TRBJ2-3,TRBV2,TGTGCCAGCAGTGCGAGCGTTCTCAGTACGCAGTATTTT,CASSASVLSTQYF
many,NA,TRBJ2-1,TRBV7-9,TGTGCCAGCAGCTTAGTCCCAGCTCGGAATGAGCAGTTCTTC,CASSLVPARNEQFF
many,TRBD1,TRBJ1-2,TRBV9,TGTGCCAGCAGCCCTGGACAGGGGGCTTGGGCTGGCTACACCTTC,CASSPGQGAWAGYTF
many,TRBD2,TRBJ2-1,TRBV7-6,TGTGCCAGCAGCGTCAGAGGCGGGAGGGCCTTCAATGAGCAGTTCTTC,CASSVRGGRAFNEQFF
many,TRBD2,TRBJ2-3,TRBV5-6,TGTGCCAGCAGCTACCGGACTAGCGGCACAGATACGCAGTATTTT,CASSYRTSGTDTQYF
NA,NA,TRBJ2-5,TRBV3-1,TGTGCCAGCAGCCACCAAGTAGGGACCCAGTACTTC,CASSHQVGTQYF
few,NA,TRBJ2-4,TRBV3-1,TGTGCCAGCAGCCAAGTTGGTCAGACAGGAAGAAACATTCAGTACTTC,CASSQVGQTGRNIQYF
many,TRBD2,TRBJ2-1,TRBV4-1,TGCGCCAGCAGCGCCGGACTAGCGGGAGCGAGGAATGAGCAGTTCTTC,CASSAGLAGARNEQFF
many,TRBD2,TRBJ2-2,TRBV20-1,TGCAGTGCCGCTACTAGCGGGAGTGAAGTTGGGGAGCTGTTTTTT,CSAATSGSEVGELFF
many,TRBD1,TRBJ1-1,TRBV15,TGTGCCACCAGCCGCAGACAGGGTTCAATCACTGAAGCTTTCTTT,CATSRRQGSITEAFF
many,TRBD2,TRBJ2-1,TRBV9,TGTGCCAGCAGCCCTAAGATTGGGACTAGCGGGAGTTTTACCAATGAGCAGTTCTTC,CASSPKIGTSGSFTNEQFF
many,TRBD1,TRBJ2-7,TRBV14,TGTGCCAGCAGCCTCTGGACAGGGACCTACGAGCAGTACTTC,CASSLWTGTYEQYF
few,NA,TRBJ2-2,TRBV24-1,TGTGCCACCAGTGACCCGACTATGAACACCGGGGAGCTGTTTTTT,CATSDPTMNTGELFF
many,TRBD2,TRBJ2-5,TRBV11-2,TGTGCCAGCAGCTCCGGGGGGGCAGGTCGGGAGACCCAGTACTTC,CASSSGGAGRETQYF
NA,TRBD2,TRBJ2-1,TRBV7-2,TGTGCCAGCAGCTTAGTGAGCGGGACCCAGTACAGTGAGCAGTTCTTC,CASSLVSGTQYSEQFF
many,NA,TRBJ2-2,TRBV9,TGTGCCAGCAGCGAACGGGACTCAAACACCGGGGAGCTGTTTTTT,CASSERDSNTGELFF
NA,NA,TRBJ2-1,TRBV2,TGTGCCAGCATCGGCGGGTTACCACGGGGTGAGCAGTTCTTC,CASIGGLPRGEQFF
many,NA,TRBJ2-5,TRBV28,TGTGCCAGCAGCGGGCAGGGAGCAACACAAGAGACCCAGTACTTC,CASSGQGATQETQYF